These T cell receptor beta chains were read from a single sample in a study of T cell changes during pregnancy in multiple sclerosis. Profiled with immunoSEQ multiplex PCR; TCRdb holds only in-frame clones, not every one. The sample shows about 64,000 clones, around nine tenths of them seen only once. This material consisted of peripheral blood, taken in the second trimester of pregnancy. The receptors derive from a female donor with multiple sclerosis, enrolled in a pregnancy study. Each CDR3 is given with its conserved first and last residue. D genes are given only for firm matches. A row's size may be missing; if present it is once, few, many or a size class.

.,TRBD1,TRBJ2-2,TRBV29-1,TGCAGCGTTGAGAAGGGGACAGGGACCGGGGAGCTGTTTTTT,CSVEKGTGTGELFF
.,TRBD2,TRBJ2-7,TRBV27,TGTGCCAGCAGTTCTTCCCCTAGCGGGAGCTCCTACGAGCAGTACTTC,CASSSSPSGSSYEQYF
.,.,TRBJ2-1,TRBV15,TGTGCCACCAGCAAGACTAGATCCTGGTTCAATGAGCAGTTCTTC,CATSKTRSWFNEQFF
.,.,TRBJ2-2,TRBV13,TGTGCCAGCAGTCGGGTTACCGGGGAGCTGTTTTTT,CASSRVTGELFF
.,TRBD1,TRBJ1-2,TRBV5-1,TGCGCCAGCAGTTCGGGACAGGGGGCGCGAGTGTATGGCTACACCTTC,CASSSGQGARVYGYTF
.,TRBD1,TRBJ2-7,TRBV2,TGTGCCAGCAGCGGGACAGTGACTTACGAGCAGTACTTC,CASSGTVTYEQYF
.,TRBD2,TRBJ2-3,TRBV28,TGTGCCAGCAGTTTATGGAGCGGGAGTCTGTCAGATACGCAGTATTTT,CASSLWSGSLSDTQYF
.,.,TRBJ1-2,TRBV29-1,TGCAGCGGCAGAGGGACTGCGGTTGGTGATGGCTACACCTTC,CSGRGTAVGDGYTF
.,.,TRBJ1-1,TRBV5-4,TGTGCCAGCAGCTTCGGGGGCACTGAAGCTTTCTTT,CASSFGGTEAFF
.,TRBD2,TRBJ2-7,TRBV5-4,TGTGCCAGCAGCGCCGGACTAGCGGGAGCTCCCTACGAGCAGTACTTC,CASSAGLAGAPYEQYF
.,TRBD1,TRBJ2-4,TRBV7-2,TGTGCCAGCAGCTTAGAGAGTGGCAGGGGGCGAAACATTCAGTACTTC,CASSLESGRGRNIQYF
.,.,TRBJ1-3,TRBV6-6,TGTGCCAGTCTAGGGGGCTCTGGAAACACCATATATTTT,CASLGGSGNTIYF
.,TRBD1,TRBJ2-7,TRBV7-6,TGTGCCAGCACCAAAGGGGGACAGGGGAGTTACGAGCAGTACTTC,CASTKGGQGSYEQYF
.,.,TRBJ2-1,TRBV21-1,TGTGCCAGCAGCAAAGGGCGGGACAGGGGGCGGTATGAGCAGTTCTTC,CASSKGRDRGRYEQFF
.,TRBD1,TRBJ2-2,TRBV9,TGTGCCAGCAGGTCCGGGACAGGGGCGACCGGGGAGCTGTTTTTT,CASRSGTGATGELFF
.,.,TRBJ1-1,TRBV12-5,TGTGCTAGTGGTTTTCGGGGGAACACTGAAGCTTTCTTT,CASGFRGNTEAFF
.,TRBD1,TRBJ2-7,TRBV27,TGTGCCAGCAGTTTCGGGACAGGGGAGTGGGAGCAGTACTTC,CASSFGTGEWEQYF
.,.,TRBJ2-6,TRBV7-5,TGTGCCAGAATGAGAAGTAGTAGACAAAGTCGGGCCAACGTCCTGACTTTC,CARMRSSRQSRANVLTF
.,.,TRBJ1-5,TRBV5-5,TGTGCCAGCAGCTTTCAGGGGACGTCTCAGCCCCAGCATTTT,CASSFQGTSQPQHF
.,.,TRBJ1-2,TRBV2,TGTGCCAGCAGCGAAGACAGAAACTATGGCTACACCTTC,CASSEDRNYGYTF
.,.,TRBJ1-5,TRBV5-1,TGCGCCAGCAGCTTGACAAGCAATCAGCCCCAGCATTTT,CASSLTSNQPQHF
.,TRBD2,TRBJ2-3,TRBV5-1,TGCGCCAGCAGCTCACGGGTCGGGACTAGCTTAGATACGCAGTATTTT,CASSSRVGTSLDTQYF
.,.,TRBJ1-3,TRBV23-1,TGCGCCAGCAGCAAACACAGCTCTGGAAACACCATATATTTT,CASSKHSSGNTIYF
.,TRBD2,TRBJ2-2,TRBV14,TGTGCCAGCAGCCAATTTACGGGGACTAGCTATCCCGGGGAGCTGTTTTTT,CASSQFTGTSYPGELFF
.,.,TRBJ2-2,TRBV13,TGTGCCAGCAGAGCCCGTCGGGGCACCGGGGAGCTGTTTTTT,CASRARRGTGELFF
.,.,TRBJ1-1,TRBV13,TGTGCCAGCAGCTTAGCGGGGGTAACTGAAGCTTTCTTT,CASSLAGVTEAFF
.,TRBD1,TRBJ2-5,TRBV7-9,TGTGCCAGCAGCGCCTCCGGGACAGGGGGAGAGACCCAGTACTTC,CASSASGTGGETQYF
.,TRBD2,TRBJ2-3,TRBV13,TGTGCCAGCAGCTTAGTGGGACTAGCGGGAGGAGAAACAGATACGCAGTATTTT,CASSLVGLAGGETDTQYF
few,.,TRBJ1-3,TRBV29-1,TGCAGCGTTGGACAGGGAAACACCATATATTTT,CSVGQGNTIYF
.,TRBD2,TRBJ2-3,TRBV10-3,TGTGCCGGCAGTAGCGGGTCAGATACGCAGTATTTT,CAGSSGSDTQYF